One sample yielded the 11 T cell receptor beta chains listed below, sequenced in a study of cytomegalovirus exposure and HLA in healthy donors (dated by TCRdb to the late 2010s). The method was the immunoSEQ multiplex PCR assay. A mixture of 60 forward primers for TCR Vbeta segments and 13 reverse primers for TCR Jbeta segments was used in the multiplex PCR. The immuneACCESS repertoire file appears here via TCRdb, limited to in-frame rearrangements. These files lack a portion of the clones; in checked studies, under half of the deficit traces to unresolved V genes, and the cause of the others is not known. The sample table contains approximately 150,000 clones; only one count was recorded for roughly 87% of them. The ten top clones hold around 0.85% of the sample. The sample taken for sequencing was PBMCs. The receptors shown here come from a woman aged 25 to 39 in good health and CMV-seronegative.

This sequence joins TRBV25-1 and TRBJ1-2; 7 bases map to TRBD1. The V and J ends lost 5 bases and 6 bases, in that order; junction bases with no gene match: 6. Germline V gene data show CDR1 as MGHDK and CDR2 as SYGVNS. The CDR3 is 13 residues long. The CDR3 nucleotides read TGTGCCAGCAGTAACAGGGGAATAGATGGCTACACCTTC. It encodes CASSNRGIDGYTF.

J is TRBJ1-2 and V is TRBV25-1, with D unresolved. Germline V gene data show CDR1 as MGHDK and CDR2 as SYGVNS. The CDR3 contains 14 residues. The V end was cut by 6 bases, the J end by 6 bases, with 17 bases between. CDR3: CASRPPTGTDGYTF. CDR3 coding DNA: TGTGCCAGCAGACCGCCGACGGGAACGGATGGCTACACCTTC.

CDR3 nucleotides: TGTGCCAGCCCTATGGTATACGAGCAGTACTTC. It translates to CASPMVYEQYF. This rearrangement joins TRBV6-7 to TRBJ2-5, with D uncertain. Judging by the DNA end, TRBJ2-7 fits better; the J call may be wrong. TRBV6-7 is filed as an ORF, its function uncertain. There are 11 residues in the CDR3.

This rearrangement joins TRBV18 to TRBJ2-1; 15 nucleotides match TRBD2. Trimming removed 3 bases from V and 7 bases from J; junction bases left unmatched: 10. The V gene's germline CDR1 is KGHSH and CDR2 LQKENI. The CDR3 spans 18 residues. In nucleotides, the CDR3 is TGTGCCAGCTCACCCCCGGGACTAGCGGGAGGCGGGGCTAATGAGCAGTTCTTC. Its protein product is CASSPPGLAGGGANEQFF.

J is TRBJ1-1 and V is TRBV5-1; D is unresolved. Trimming pared 4 bases from V and 4 bases from J, leaving 14 bases between. The CDR3 has 14 residues. Germline CDR1 is SGHRS and CDR2 is YFSETQ. As DNA, the CDR3 is TGCGCCAGCAGCCCCTGGACTGGGAGCACTGAAGCTTTCTTT. This sequence encodes CASSPWTGSTEAFF.

V usage is TRBV7-9 and J usage is TRBJ2-1, with D tentatively TRBD1 (5 bases). CDR1 and CDR2 (germline): SEHNR, FQNEAQ (reference sequence). Trimming pared 1 base from V and 6 bases from J, leaving 10 bases between. This CDR3 comprises 14 residues. The CDR3 reads CASSLVQGANEQFF. The CDR3 DNA reads as TGTGCCAGCAGCTTAGTACAAGGGGCCAATGAGCAGTTCTTC.

This clone was seen only a few times. The chain has TRBV2 and TRBJ2-1; D unclear. The germline V and J ends were trimmed by 7 bases and 2 bases, with 6 bases remaining between them. The CDR3 has 12 residues. Germline-derived CDR1 and CDR2 are SNHLY and FYNNEI. The CDR3 loop is CASMAAYNEQFF. The CDR3 coding sequence is TGTGCCAGCATGGCAGCCTACAATGAGCAGTTCTTC.

The rearrangement links TRBV10-1 to TRBJ2-2; TRBD2 matches 12 bases. The junction had 7 bases not matched to a gene; V was cut back by 4 bases and J by 4 bases. CDR3 length equals 17 residues. Germline loops: CDR1 WNHNN, CDR2 SYGVQD (reference sequence). In DNA form, the CDR3 reads TGCGCCAGCAGTGCCTCTAGCGGGAGGGCCAGCACCGGGGAGCTGTTTTTT. Protein product: CASSASSGRASTGELFF.

This clone appeared once. The chain uses TRBV27 and TRBJ2-7; 9 bases map to TRBD2. This CDR3 contains 15 residues. Per the germline V gene, CDR1 is MNHEY and CDR2 is SMNVEV (reference sequence). The J segment lost 2 bases and the V segment lost 5 bases, leaving 7 bases of the junction unmatched. The CDR3 region is CASSASGGTTYEQYF. The CDR3 nucleotides read TGTGCCAGCAGTGCGAGCGGGGGGACCACCTACGAGCAGTACTTC.

J is TRBJ2-2 and V is TRBV5-1; D is possibly TRBD2 (5 bases). This CDR3 is built from 17 residues. V was trimmed by 4 bases and J by 0 bases, leaving 16 bases between them. Germline V gene sequence: CDR1 SGHRS, CDR2 YFSETQ. Here the CDR3 DNA reads TGCGCCAGCAGCCGCATGGGCTCGGACTCGAACACCGGGGAGCTGTTTTTT. Translated, it gives CASSRMGSDSNTGELFF.

This clone was seen a few times. The V gene is TRBV19, the J gene TRBJ1-4; D is unresolved. CDR1 is LNHDA, CDR2 SQIVND, per germline (reference sequence). The CDR3 extends over 14 amino acids. Trimming removed 5 bases from V and 5 bases from J, with 12 bases in between. The CDR3 sequence is CASSGGYENEKLFF. The CDR3 bases are TGTGCCAGTAGTGGAGGATACGAAAATGAAAAACTGTTTTTT.